These 18 T cell receptor beta chains were all obtained from the same sample, sequenced in a study of Ad26.COV2.S vaccination and SARS-CoV-2 variants. The method was immunoSEQ multiplex PCR; TCRdb's version includes in-frame clones alone and lacks a portion of them. In the table there are about 350,000 clones, roughly 90% of which are singletons. This sample's treatment: roughly 18 received Ad26.COV2.S at low or high dose, single or two shots; several received placebo; per-sample allocation not given. Day 63 after the first vaccine or placebo injection was the time point for sampling. The sample in question was peripheral blood, obtained in a trial of Ad26.COV2.S vaccine versus placebo. The receptors were sampled from a person between 18 and 65 years old who received the Ad26.COV2.S COVID-19 vaccine or a placebo.

CDR3 nucleotide sequence: TGCGCCAGCAGCCCATCGGGACCGAAGGTAAATGAGCAGTTCTTC. Translated, it gives CASSPSGPKVNEQFF. The chain couples TRBV5-1 to TRBJ2-1, with D tentatively TRBD1 or TRBD2 (5 bases each). V was shortened by 4 bases and J by 7 bases, with 18 bases between the two germline ends. Germline lookup yields CDR1 SGHRS and CDR2 YFSETQ. This CDR3 has 15 amino acids.

V gene TRBV5-1 combines with J gene TRBJ2-3; no definite D call. The ends were cut back, 0 bases at V and 2 bases at J, with 10 bases in the middle. The CDR3 loop spans 15 amino acids. Per the germline V gene, CDR1 is SGHRS and CDR2 is YFSETQ. The CDR3 DNA follows: TGCGCCAGCAGCTTGGAAGGCAGTCCCACAGATACGCAGTATTTT. Its translation is CASSLEGSPTDTQYF.

This chain links TRBV2 with TRBJ2-7; TRBD1 matches 8 bases. CDR1 SNHLY and CDR2 FYNNEI come from the germline V gene. J lost 2 bases, V lost 6 bases, and 9 bases had no gene match. The CDR3 covers 15 residues. CDR3 residues: CASRMTGDNTYEQYF. The CDR3 DNA reads as TGTGCCAGCAGGATGACAGGGGACAATACCTACGAGCAGTACTTC.

This clone was seen once. The chain employs TRBV19 and TRBJ1-4; D gene ambiguous. The CDR3 length is 12 residues. Deletions cut 1 base from V and 13 bases from J, with 10 bases between. Germline-derived CDR1 and CDR2 are LNHDA and SQIVND (reference sequence). The CDR3 DNA sequence: TGTGCCAGTAGTATAGGCAGTAGCACACTGTTTTTT. Its protein product is CASSIGSSTLFF.

This chain uses TRBV5-1 with TRBJ1-3; 7 bases agree with TRBD1. Trimming at V came to 4 bases and at J to 1 base, leaving 2 bases not matched to a gene. This CDR3 spans 14 amino acids. Germline V gene data show CDR1 as SGHRS and CDR2 as YFSETQ. CDR3: CASSPDRSGNTIYF. The DNA for the CDR3 is TGCGCCAGCAGCCCGGACAGGTCTGGAAACACCATATATTTT. Full variable domain (missing parts from reference TRBV5-1 and TRBJ1-3): KAGVTQTPRYLIKTRGQQVTLSCSPISGHRSVSWYQQTPGQGLQFLFEYFSETQRNKGNFPGRFSGRQFSNSRSEMNVSTLELGDSALYLCASSPDRSGNTIYFGEGSWLTVV.

The rearrangement joins TRBV7-2 to TRBJ2-5; 9 nucleotides align to TRBD1. This CDR3 is 15 amino acids long. Germline loops: CDR1 SGHTA, CDR2 FQGNSA. J was trimmed by 2 bases and V by 4 bases; bases with no gene match: 5. CDR3 in DNA: TGTGCCAGCAGCTCGACAGGGGGTAATCAAGAGACCCAGTACTTC. This sequence encodes CASSSTGGNQETQYF.

Turning to this clone: Other DNA sequences of this sample code for an identical CDR3. The V gene is TRBV10-3, the J gene TRBJ1-3; D possibly corresponds to TRBD1 (5 bases). Per the germline V gene, CDR1 is ENHRY and CDR2 is SYGVKD. The V and J ends lost 0 bases and 3 bases respectively, with 9 bases between them. This CDR3 contains 15 residues. Written as DNA, the CDR3 is TGTGCCATCAGTGAGTCGCCAGGGAGTGGAAACACCATATATTTT. Protein product: CAISESPGSGNTIYF.

The chain links TRBV10-3 to TRBJ2-7, with 8 bases fitting TRBD1. The CDR3 consists of 16 residues. Per the germline V gene, CDR1 is ENHRY and CDR2 is SYGVKD. The trim removed 2 bases at V and 3 bases at J, leaving 9 bases unmatched. CDR3 in DNA: TGTGCCATCAGTGAGGGGACAGGAATCTGGATCTACGAGCAGTACTTC. It specifies CAISEGTGIWIYEQYF.

The chain has TRBV19 and TRBJ2-2, with D unresolved. CDR1 is LNHDA and CDR2 is SQIVND in the germline V gene (reference sequence). The CDR3 consists of 17 residues. V was shortened by 4 bases and J by 0 bases, with 15 bases between the two germline ends. The DNA of the CDR3 is TGTGCCAGTAGTACGTTCCCGGAGTGGGCGAACACCGGGGAGCTGTTTTTT. Its protein product is CASSTFPEWANTGELFF.

This sequence joins TRBV2 and TRBJ1-2; unclear D gene. V was cut by 2 bases and J by 9 bases, with 13 bases left in between. The CDR3 consists of 13 residues. Looked up from germline, CDR1 is SNHLY and CDR2 is FYNNEI. The CDR3 sequence: CASSEIWEGSYTF. The CDR3 nucleotides read TGTGCCAGCAGTGAAATCTGGGAAGGGAGCTACACCTTC. The complete variable domain, with remaining parts taken from reference TRBV2 and TRBJ1-2, reads EPEVTQTPSHQVTQMGQEVILRCVPISNHLYFYWYRQILGQKVEFLVSFYNNEISEKSEIFDDQFSVERPDGSNFTLKIRSTKLEDSAMYFCASSEIWEGSYTFGSGTRLTVV.

This clone has a single count. The genes are TRBV19 and TRBJ2-3; 9 bases map to TRBD2. V dropped 3 bases and J dropped 4; count of bases not matched to a gene: 5. CDR1 is LNHDA and CDR2 is SQIVND in the germline V gene (reference sequence). This CDR3 has 15 residues. The CDR3 sequence: CASSILAGKSDTQYF. The CDR3 bases are TGTGCCAGTAGTATTCTAGCGGGGAAGTCAGATACGCAGTATTTT.

This clone was seen repeatedly, ten times or more. V usage is TRBV12-3 or TRBV12-4 and J usage is TRBJ2-1; D may match TRBD1 or TRBD2 (6 bases each). Trimming cost V 1 base and J 10 bases, with 11 bases left between them. The CDR3 is 13 residues long. The CDR3: CASSLGGAWEQFF. CDR3 coding DNA: TGTGCCAGCAGTTTAGGGGGGGCTTGGGAGCAGTTCTTC.

The chain couples TRBV2 to TRBJ1-1, with no clear D. V was cut by 6 bases and J by 5 bases, with 16 bases left in between. The V gene's germline CDR1 is SNHLY and CDR2 FYNNEI. There are 14 residues in the CDR3. This chain's CDR3 is CASSSRAVGTEAFF. DNA of the CDR3: TGTGCCAGCAGCTCCCGGGCAGTCGGAACTGAAGCTTTCTTT.

The V gene is TRBV28, the J gene TRBJ1-2; 8 positions agree with TRBD1. V lost 5 bases and J lost 5; bases outside the gene matches: 7. There are 14 residues in the CDR3. The germline CDR1 and CDR2 sequences are MDHEN and SYDVKM. CDR3: CASSPNGQGYGYTF. CDR3 coding DNA: TGTGCCAGCAGTCCAAACGGACAGGGTTATGGCTACACCTTC.

This clone was recorded once. The sample has other DNA sequences that encode this CDR3 too. The CDR3 nucleotides are TGCGCCAGCAGCTTGGAGGGATCTGGAAACACCATATATTTT. Amino acid sequence: CASSLEGSGNTIYF. This sequence joins TRBV5-1 and TRBJ1-3; D not certain. This CDR3 comprises 14 residues. The V and J ends lost 0 bases and 1 base respectively, with 5 bases between them. Germline V gene sequence: CDR1 SGHRS, CDR2 YFSETQ.

The chain carries TRBV19 and TRBJ2-1; D may be TRBD1 or TRBD2 (6 bases each). In germline, CDR1 is LNHDA, CDR2 SQIVND (reference sequence). The CDR3 consists of 15 residues. Trimming removed 6 bases at V and 8 bases at J, with 20 bases between. As DNA, the CDR3 is TGTGCCAGTAGAGGGGGGCACAGTAGTTGGGATGAGCAGTTCTTC. Translation: CASRGGHSSWDEQFF.

V usage is TRBV29-1 and J usage is TRBJ1-5, with a possible D match to TRBD1 (5 bases). V gave up 4 bases and J gave up 3 bases, with 10 bases separating them. Germline CDR1 SQVTM, CDR2 ANQGSEA. This CDR3 contains 13 residues. As DNA, the CDR3 is TGCAGCGTTGGCGACAGTACCAATCAGCCCCAGCATTTT. It yields the protein CSVGDSTNQPQHF.

The V gene is TRBV11-2, the J gene TRBJ1-1, with no clear D. The germline V and J ends were trimmed by 5 bases and 4 bases, with 14 bases remaining between them. The CDR3 totals 14 residues. Germline V lookup: CDR1 SGHAT, CDR2 FQNNGV. Written as DNA, the CDR3 is TGTGCCAGCAGCCCGGAATCGGGTGGCACTGAAGCTTTCTTT. Amino acids: CASSPESGGTEAFF.